The clone carrying this T cell receptor beta chain was seen more than once but under ten times. This entry is derived from a study of early T cells in non-severe SARS-CoV-2 infection. CDR3 length: 15 residues. Germline V CDR1 and CDR2: SGHVS, FNYEAQ. V gave up 4 bases and J gave up 0 bases, with 10 bases separating them. TCRdb processed the 5' RACE reads anew with MiXCR; each CDR3 protein has one entry. The data contain 39,000 or so distinct CDR3 sequences, 4.5% to 7% of them singletons. This TCR was sampled from an adult who was a healthcare worker with PCR-confirmed SARS-CoV-2 infection or an uninfected control (not recorded which). The sample consisted of whole blood, taken at baseline. The rearrangement links TRBV7-6 to TRBJ2-1; D not certain. The CDR3 spells CASSSPSSSYNEQFF. The CDR3 bases are TGTGCCAGCAGCTCCCCATCGAGCTCCTACAATGAGCAGTTCTTC. The whole variable domain, remainder taken from reference TRBV7-6 and TRBJ2-1, is GAGVSQSPRYKVTKRGQDVALRCDPISGHVSLYWYRQALGQGPEFLTYFNYEAQQDKSGLPNDRFSAERPEGSISTLTIQRTEQRDSAMYRCASSSPSSSYNEQFFGPGTRLTVL.